This passage covers 11 T cell receptor beta chains from one sample sequenced in a study of a mutant IDH1 vaccine in newly diagnosed glioma. These TCRs' antigens remain unknown. Time point specified: week 35, safety follow-up. Each vaccine dose was 300 ug of mutant IDH1 20-mer peptide, with topical imiquimod. Clones were read by immunoSEQ multiplex PCR, and TCRdb kept only the in-frame ones, dropping some. The table records about 56,000 clones, approximately 87% of them present only once. Sequenced here: PBMCs, sampled from a glioma patient whose treatment included an IDH1 peptide vaccine. These receptor sequences come from a man in his forties with glioma.

V usage is TRBV5-1 and J usage is TRBJ1-4; 8 bases fit TRBD1. The germline CDR1 and CDR2 sequences are SGHRS and YFSETQ. J was trimmed by 8 bases and V by 2 bases; bases with no gene match: 5. The CDR3 is 14 residues long. Here the CDR3 reads CASSFQGAGEKLFF. The CDR3 nucleotides are TGCGCCAGCAGCTTTCAGGGGGCAGGCGAAAAACTGTTTTTT.

The rearrangement joins TRBV18 to TRBJ1-5; 10 bases map to TRBD1. Trimming removed 5 bases from V and 1 base from J; junction bases left unmatched: 2. The CDR3 consists of 15 residues. The germline CDR1 and CDR2 sequences are KGHSH and LQKENI. In DNA, the CDR3 is TGTGCCAGCTCAGCGGGACAGGGGAGCAATCAGCCCCAGCATTTT. Amino acid sequence: CASSAGQGSNQPQHF.

The J gene is TRBJ2-3, the V gene TRBV7-2, with 7 nucleotides matching TRBD2. This CDR3 has 15 residues. From germline, CDR1 is SGHTA and CDR2 FQGNSA. J lost 5 bases, V lost 1 base, and 6 bases had no gene match. CDR3 in amino acids: CASSLGLAEKDTQYF. The CDR3 coding sequence is TGTGCCAGCAGCTTAGGGCTAGCGGAAAAAGATACGCAGTATTTT.

The chain employs TRBV6-5 and TRBJ2-3; possibly TRBD2 for D (6 bases). The length of the CDR3 is 15 residues. The ends were cut back, 4 bases at V and 1 base at J, with 12 bases in the middle. Looked up from germline, CDR1 is MNHEY and CDR2 is SVGAGI. CDR3 region: CASSLGLRGTDTQYF. DNA of the CDR3: TGTGCCAGCAGTTTAGGACTACGTGGCACAGATACGCAGTATTTT.

V is TRBV5-1 and J is TRBJ2-1, with a possible D match to TRBD1 (6 bases). The V and J ends lost 3 bases and 3 bases respectively, with 7 bases between them. Per the germline V gene, CDR1 is SGHRS and CDR2 is YFSETQ. The CDR3 sequence is 13 residues long. The CDR3 here is CASSSQGYNEQFF. Written as DNA, the CDR3 is TGCGCCAGCAGCTCACAGGGCTACAATGAGCAGTTCTTC.

The chain couples TRBV7-9 to TRBJ1-2; D is perhaps TRBD1 (5 bases). The CDR3 runs 13 residues. With 10 bases removed from V and 4 bases from J, the gap between germline ends came to 16 bases. Germline lookup yields CDR1 SEHNR and CDR2 FQNEAQ (reference sequence). The CDR3 is CATGEGTAYGYTF. CDR3 nucleotide sequence: TGTGCCACGGGGGAGGGCACGGCCTATGGCTACACCTTC.

The V and J genes are TRBV7-9 and TRBJ2-7, with D perhaps assigned TRBD1 or TRBD2 (7 bases each). Germline V lookup: CDR1 SEHNR, CDR2 FQNEAQ (reference sequence). Trimming pared 5 bases from V and 3 bases from J, leaving 14 bases between. CDR3 length: 14 residues. The CDR3 nucleotides are TGTGCCAGCAGCCCCCAGGGGGGGAACTACGAGCAGTACTTC. Translated: CASSPQGGNYEQYF. Combining the CDR3 with reference TRBV7-9 and TRBJ2-7 gives the whole variable domain DTGVSQNPRHKITKRGQNVTFRCDPISEHNRLYWYRQTLGQGPEFLTYFQNEAQLEKSRLLSDRFSAERPKGSFSTLEIQRTEQGDSAMYLCASSPQGGNYEQYFGPGTRLTVT.

The chain is built from TRBV2 and TRBJ1-5; 8 bases align to TRBD1. J lost 6 bases, V lost 10 bases, and 8 bases had no gene match. CDR1 is SNHLY and CDR2 is FYNNEI in the germline V gene. This CDR3 spans 13 amino acids. This chain's CDR3 is CATRGQAGQPQHF. The DNA for the CDR3 is TGTGCCACCAGGGGGCAGGCCGGTCAGCCCCAGCATTTT.

The chain employs TRBV5-6 and TRBJ2-7; D uncertain. Looked up from germline, CDR1 is SGHDT and CDR2 is YYEEEE. Trimming took off 7 bases at V and 7 bases at J, with 6 bases between the two ends. CDR3 length equals 9 residues. The CDR3 DNA reads TGTGCCAGCCGTTGGGAGCAGTACTTC. The encoded protein is CASRWEQYF.

In its sample, this clone was seen once. This chain connects TRBV5-6 to TRBJ2-1; the match to TRBD2 covers 12 bases. The CDR3 is 17 residues long. Germline CDR1 and CDR2: SGHDT and YYEEEE. Unmatched junction bases numbered 5, after V lost 0 bases and J lost 4 bases. The CDR3 loop is CASSLVLAGGLYNEQFF. CDR3 coding DNA: TGTGCCAGCAGCTTGGTACTAGCGGGAGGACTTTACAATGAGCAGTTCTTC. Filled out from reference TRBV5-6 and TRBJ2-1, the complete variable domain reads DAGVTQSPTHLIKTRGQQVTLRCSPKSGHDTVSWYQQALGQGPQFIFQYYEEEERQRGNFPDRFSGHQFPNYSSELNVNALLLGDSALYLCASSLVLAGGLYNEQFFGPGTRLTVL.

This chain links TRBV4-2 with TRBJ2-1; weak D call: TRBD2 (6 bases). V was clipped by 1 base and J by 9 bases, with 16 bases between them. The CDR3 sequence is 15 residues long. Germline V gives CDR1 LGHNA, CDR2 YNFKEQ. The CDR3 region is CASSQVLEGKGEQFF. The CDR3 DNA reads as TGTGCCAGCAGCCAAGTTTTGGAGGGCAAGGGTGAGCAGTTCTTC.